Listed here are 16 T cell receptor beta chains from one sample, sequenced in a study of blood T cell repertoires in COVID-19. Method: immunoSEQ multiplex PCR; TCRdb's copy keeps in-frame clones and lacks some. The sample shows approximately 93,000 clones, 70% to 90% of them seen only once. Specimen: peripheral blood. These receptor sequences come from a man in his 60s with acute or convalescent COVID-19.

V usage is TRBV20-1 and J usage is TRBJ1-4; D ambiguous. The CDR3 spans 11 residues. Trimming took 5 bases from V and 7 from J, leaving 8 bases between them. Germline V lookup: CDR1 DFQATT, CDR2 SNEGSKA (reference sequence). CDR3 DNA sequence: TGCAGTGCTCGCCGGGGTGAAAAACTGTTTTTT. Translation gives CSARRGEKLFF.

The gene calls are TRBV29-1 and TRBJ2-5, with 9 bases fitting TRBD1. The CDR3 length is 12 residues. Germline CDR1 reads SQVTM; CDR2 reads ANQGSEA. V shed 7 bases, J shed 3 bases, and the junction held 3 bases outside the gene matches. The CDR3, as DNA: TGCAGCGCCCGACAGGGGGAAGAGACCCAGTACTTC. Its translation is CSARQGEETQYF.

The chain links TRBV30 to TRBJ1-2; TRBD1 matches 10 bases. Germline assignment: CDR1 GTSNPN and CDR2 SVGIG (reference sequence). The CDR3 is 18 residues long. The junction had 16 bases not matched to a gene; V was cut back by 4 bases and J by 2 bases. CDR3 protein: CAWTLATGTGAQNYGYTF. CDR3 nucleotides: TGTGCCTGGACCTTAGCCACCGGGACAGGGGCCCAAAACTATGGCTACACCTTC.

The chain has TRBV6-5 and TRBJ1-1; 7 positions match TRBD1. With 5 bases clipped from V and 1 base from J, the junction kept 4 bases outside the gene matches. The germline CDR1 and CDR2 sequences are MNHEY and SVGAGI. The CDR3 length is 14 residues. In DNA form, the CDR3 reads TGTGCCAGCAGTCCGCGGACAGGGAACACTGAAGCTTTCTTT. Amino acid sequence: CASSPRTGNTEAFF.

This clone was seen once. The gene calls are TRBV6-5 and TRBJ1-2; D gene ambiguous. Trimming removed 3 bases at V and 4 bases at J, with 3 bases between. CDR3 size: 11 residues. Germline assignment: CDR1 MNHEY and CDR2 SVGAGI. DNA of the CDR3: TGTGCCAGCAGTTATCTCTATGGCTACACCTTC. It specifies CASSYLYGYTF.

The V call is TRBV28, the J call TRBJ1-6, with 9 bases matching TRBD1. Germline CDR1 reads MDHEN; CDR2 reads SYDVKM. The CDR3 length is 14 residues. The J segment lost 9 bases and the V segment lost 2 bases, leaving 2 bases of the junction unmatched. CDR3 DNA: TGTGCCAGCAGTTTAAGGACAGGGGTTTCACCCCTCCACTTT. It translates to CASSLRTGVSPLHF.

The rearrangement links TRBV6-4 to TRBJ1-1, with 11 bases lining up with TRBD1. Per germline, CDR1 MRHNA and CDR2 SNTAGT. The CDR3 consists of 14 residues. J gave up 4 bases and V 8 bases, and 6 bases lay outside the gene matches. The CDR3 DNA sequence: TGTGCCAGCTTTAGGGGGACAGGGGGCACTGAAGCTTTCTTT. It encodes CASFRGTGGTEAFF.

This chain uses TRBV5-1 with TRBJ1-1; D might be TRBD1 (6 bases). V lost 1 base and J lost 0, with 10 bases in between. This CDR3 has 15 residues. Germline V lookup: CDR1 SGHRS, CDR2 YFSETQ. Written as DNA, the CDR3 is TGCGCCAGCAGCTTGAGGCAGGGGATGAACACTGAAGCTTTCTTT. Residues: CASSLRQGMNTEAFF.

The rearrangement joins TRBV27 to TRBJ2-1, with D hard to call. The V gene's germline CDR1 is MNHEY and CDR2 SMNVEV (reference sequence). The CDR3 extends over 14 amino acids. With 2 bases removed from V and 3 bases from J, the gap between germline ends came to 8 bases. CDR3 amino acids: CASSLQQIYNEQFF. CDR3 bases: TGTGCCAGCAGTTTACAACAGATCTACAATGAGCAGTTCTTC.

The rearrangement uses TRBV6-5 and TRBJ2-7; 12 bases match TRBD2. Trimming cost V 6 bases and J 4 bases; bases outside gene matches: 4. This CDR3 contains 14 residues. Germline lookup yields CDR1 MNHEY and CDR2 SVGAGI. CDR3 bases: TGTGCCAGCAGGCGCGGGACTAGCGGGTACGAGCAGTACTTC. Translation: CASRRGTSGYEQYF.

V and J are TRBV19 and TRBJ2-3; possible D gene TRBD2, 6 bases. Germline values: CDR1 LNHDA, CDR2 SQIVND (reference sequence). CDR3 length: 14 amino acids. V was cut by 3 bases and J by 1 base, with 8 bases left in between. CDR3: CASSIPSGTDTQYF. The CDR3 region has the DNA TGTGCCAGTAGTATTCCTAGCGGCACAGATACGCAGTATTTT.

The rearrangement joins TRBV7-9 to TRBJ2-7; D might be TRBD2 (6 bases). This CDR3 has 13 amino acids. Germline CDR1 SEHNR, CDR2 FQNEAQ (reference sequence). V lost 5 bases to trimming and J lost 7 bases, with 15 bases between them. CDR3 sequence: CASSPSGVGEQYF. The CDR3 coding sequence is TGTGCCAGCAGCCCGTCGGGGGTGGGGGAGCAGTACTTC.

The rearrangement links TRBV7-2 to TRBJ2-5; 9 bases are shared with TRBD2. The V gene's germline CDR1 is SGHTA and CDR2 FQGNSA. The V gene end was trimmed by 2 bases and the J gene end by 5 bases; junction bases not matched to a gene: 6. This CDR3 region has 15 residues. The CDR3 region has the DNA TGTGCCAGCAGCTTAAGCCTAGCGGGGTGGGAGACCCAGTACTTC. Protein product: CASSLSLAGWETQYF.

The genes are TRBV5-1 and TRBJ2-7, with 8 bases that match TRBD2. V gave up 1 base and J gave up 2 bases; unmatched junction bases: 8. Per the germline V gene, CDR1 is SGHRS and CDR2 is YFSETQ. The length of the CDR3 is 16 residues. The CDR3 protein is CASSLNSGIGAYEQYF. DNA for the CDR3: TGCGCCAGCAGCTTGAATAGCGGGATAGGGGCCTACGAGCAGTACTTC.

CDR3 loop: CASSSLGQGDTDTQYF. CDR3 nucleotide sequence: TGTGCCAGCAGTTCTCTCGGACAGGGGGATACGGATACGCAGTATTTT. The chain is built from TRBV6-5 and TRBJ2-3; the match to TRBD1 covers 10 bases. The CDR3 length is 16 residues. The germline V gene encodes CDR1 MNHEY and CDR2 SVGAGI. V shed 4 bases, J shed 6 bases, and the junction held 10 bases outside the gene matches.

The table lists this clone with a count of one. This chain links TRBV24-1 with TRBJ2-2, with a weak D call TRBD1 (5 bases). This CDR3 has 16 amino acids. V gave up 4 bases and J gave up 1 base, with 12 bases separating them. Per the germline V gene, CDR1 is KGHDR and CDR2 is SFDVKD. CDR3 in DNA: TGTGCCACCAGTGACCAGACAGTAAGGAACACCGGGGAGCTGTTTTTT. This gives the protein CATSDQTVRNTGELFF.